Described below is a single TCR beta chain sequence and its context. In the authors' methods: It was from reference gene primer amplification that nucleated cell counts were estimated. The protocol was immunoSEQ multiplex PCR, while the TCRdb copy is restricted to in-frame clones and leaves out a portion. Clone size and the V and J calls come from that table; the DNA yielded D and trimming. The sample lists some 41,000 clones, more than 85% occurring once. The CDR3 is 18 amino acids. V was shortened by 1 base and J by 4 bases, with 19 bases between the two germline ends. Germline values: CDR1 LGHNA, CDR2 YNFKEQ. The entry originates in a study of blood T cell repertoires in COVID-19. Background on the study: Whether acute or convalescent, the COVID-19 samples came from the United States, Italy and Spain. T cells, B-cell-depleted T cells, or PBMCs supplied cDNA or gDNA.

V is TRBV4-2 and J is TRBJ1-4; no clear D. This TCR derives from a human donor in a cohort sampled during active COVID-19. Sequenced material: peripheral blood. CDR3 region: CASSQVPMGPWNNEKLFF. The CDR3 nucleotides are TGTGCCAGCAGCCAAGTCCCTATGGGCCCCTGGAATAATGAAAAACTGTTTTTT.